This T cell receptor (beta chain) came from a study of blood T cell repertoires in COVID-19. This clone appeared once. CDR1 and CDR2 from the germline V gene are MNHEY and SMNVEV (reference sequence). The J segment lost 1 base and the V segment lost 5 bases, leaving 8 bases of the junction unmatched. CDR3 length: 16 residues. Profiling relied on immunoSEQ multiplex PCR, and the TCRdb table lists in-frame clones only, not all of them. The top ten clones hold 43% of a sample with more than 60,000 clones, around 90% of them seen once. Enrolled during active infection, Seattle patients were then followed longitudinally.

The clonotype was recovered from a woman in her sixties or seventies with COVID-19, enrolled during active disease. The chain combines TRBV27 with TRBJ1-1; TRBD1 agrees at 9 bases. Sequencing was performed on peripheral blood. Here the CDR3 reads CASSPLGTGTNTEAFF. CDR3 in DNA: TGTGCCAGCAGTCCCCTGGGGACAGGGACGAACACTGAAGCTTTCTTT.